Below, 24 T cell receptor beta chains from the same sample are listed, as sequenced in a study of blood T cell repertoires in COVID-19 (dated by TCRdb to the early 2020s). The method was the immunoSEQ multiplex PCR assay. Imported from immuneACCESS, the table was reduced by TCRdb to in-frame sequences with V and J called. These copies leave out some clones; in studies compared against another copy, an unresolved V gene accounts for under half, and the cause of the remainder is not known. The sample records around 56,000 clones, approximately 80% of which are singletons. The ten top clones hold 7.2% of the sample. Material: peripheral blood. The receptors originated from a man aged 55 to 69 with acute or convalescent COVID-19.

The CDR3 DNA sequence: TGTGCCAGCAGCTTGGATCCTTCTAACACCGGGGAGCTGTTTTTT. Protein: CASSLDPSNTGELFF. V gene TRBV5-5 combines with J gene TRBJ2-2; no definite D call. CDR3 size: 15 residues. Germline CDR1 and CDR2: SGHKS and YYEKEE (reference sequence). The V end was cut by 0 bases, the J end by 2 bases, with 8 bases between.

This clone was found a few times. This chain's CDR3 is CASSWGQGSSGNTIYF. CDR3 bases: TGTGCCAGCAGTTGGGGACAGGGGAGCTCTGGAAACACCATATATTTT. The V and J genes are TRBV27 and TRBJ1-3; 10 positions agree with TRBD1. The CDR3 loop spans 16 amino acids. The junction had 3 bases not matched to a gene; V was cut back by 4 bases and J by 0 bases. CDR1 and CDR2 (germline): MNHEY, SMNVEV (reference sequence).

The rearrangement links TRBV15 to TRBJ2-3, with 7 nucleotides matching TRBD2. Trimming at V came to 4 bases and at J to 5 bases, leaving 6 bases not matched to a gene. CDR1 and CDR2 (germline): LNHNV, YYDKDF (reference sequence). The CDR3 sequence is 14 residues long. CDR3 sequence (DNA): TGTGCCACCAGCAAGCGGGGAGAGGGAGATACGCAGTATTTT. Its translation is CATSKRGEGDTQYF. Based on the CDR3 plus reference TRBV15 and TRBJ2-3, the full variable domain is DAMVIQNPRYQVTQFGKPVTLSCSQTLNHNVMYWYQQKSSQAPKLLFHYYDKDFNNEADTPDNFQSRRPNTSFCFLDIRSPGLGDTAMYLCATSKRGEGDTQYFGPGTRLTVL.

In this sample, this clone turned up a few times. This sequence joins TRBV6-4 and TRBJ2-3; 8 nucleotides match TRBD1. V lost 3 bases and J lost 2; bases outside the gene matches: 4. This CDR3 has 15 amino acids. Germline values: CDR1 MRHNA, CDR2 SNTAGT. The CDR3 sequence: CASSESDRATDTQYF. The CDR3 nucleotides are TGTGCCAGCAGTGAGTCGGACAGGGCCACAGATACGCAGTATTTT.

This CDR3 reads CASSLLAGATTGELFF. CDR3 sequence (DNA): TGTGCCAGCAGCTTATTGGCGGGGGCGACAACCGGGGAGCTGTTTTTT. The J gene is TRBJ2-2, the V gene TRBV7-3, with D perhaps matching TRBD2 (7 bases). CDR3 length: 16 amino acids. The V end was cut by 2 bases, the J end by 5 bases, with 15 bases between. Germline CDR1 reads SGHTA; CDR2 reads FQGTGA.

The chain carries TRBV6-4 and TRBJ2-3; 8 positions agree with TRBD2. Germline CDR1 and CDR2: MRHNA and SNTAGT. The junction had 4 bases not matched to a gene; V was cut back by 3 bases and J by 2 bases. The CDR3 contains 15 residues. The CDR3 DNA reads TGTGCCAGCAGTGAGTCGGGGGGGGCCACAGATACGCAGTATTTT. Protein sequence: CASSESGGATDTQYF.

The genes are TRBV29-1 and TRBJ1-1, with D possibly TRBD1 on 5 matching bases. The CDR3 covers 14 residues. Between the trimmed V and J ends, which lost 2 bases and 1 base, there was a span of 11 bases. Germline CDR1 reads SQVTM; CDR2 reads ANQGSEA. CDR3 amino acids: CSVEYGHRNTEAFF. CDR3 bases: TGCAGCGTTGAATATGGACACCGGAACACTGAAGCTTTCTTT.

J is TRBJ2-5 and V is TRBV6-6, with 8 bases identical to TRBD2. The junction had 4 bases not matched to a gene; V was cut back by 8 bases and J by 5 bases. Germline CDR1 is MNHNY and CDR2 is SVGAGI (reference sequence). The CDR3 spans 12 residues. CDR3 in amino acids: CASGLAQETQYF. The CDR3 bases are TGTGCCAGCGGACTAGCCCAGGAGACCCAGTACTTC.

This chain uses TRBV5-5 with TRBJ2-1, with 8 bases identical to TRBD2. V lost 0 bases and J lost 9; bases outside the gene matches: 11. CDR1 and CDR2 (germline): SGHKS, YYEKEE (reference sequence). The CDR3 is 16 residues long. The CDR3 loop reads CASSLEGLVAQGEQFF. Written as DNA, the CDR3 is TGTGCCAGCAGCTTGGAGGGACTAGTCGCTCAGGGTGAGCAGTTCTTC.

This clone has just a few counts. The V gene is TRBV12-5, the J gene TRBJ2-4, with a weak D call TRBD2 (5 bases). The germline V gene has CDR1 LGHNT and CDR2 FRNRAP. The CDR3 covers 14 residues. V lost 6 bases and J lost 8, with 17 bases in between. This chain's CDR3 is CASGPGSLADIQYF. The CDR3 DNA is TGTGCTAGTGGCCCGGGATCCCTGGCAGACATTCAGTACTTC.

This clone was detected only a few times. The chain combines TRBV5-4 with TRBJ1-2; 10 bases agree with TRBD1. The V and J ends lost 4 bases and 4 bases, in that order; junction bases with no gene match: 4. CDR1 is SGHNT, CDR2 YYREEE, per germline (reference sequence). This CDR3 is 14 amino acids long. CDR3 nucleotides: TGTGCCAGCAGCGGGGACAGGGGAAGCTATGGCTACACCTTC. Protein product: CASSGDRGSYGYTF.

The V and J genes are TRBV18 and TRBJ2-1; 8 bases fit TRBD2. Germline CDR1 KGHSH, CDR2 LQKENI. The V segment lost 4 bases and the J segment 14 bases; nucleotides outside the gene matches: 10. The length of the CDR3 is 13 residues. CDR3 in amino acids: CASSLNPAGDKFF. CDR3 bases: TGTGCCAGCTCACTTAACCCAGCGGGGGATAAGTTCTTC.

The chain joins TRBV10-3 to TRBJ1-5; tentative D call: TRBD1 (6 bases). Trimming pared 6 bases from V and 6 bases from J, leaving 15 bases between. The CDR3 is 14 amino acids. Per germline, CDR1 ENHRY and CDR2 SYGVKD. The CDR3 DNA reads as TGTGCCATCAGCCAGGGGCCCAACGGTCAGCCCCAGCATTTT. Translation gives CAISQGPNGQPQHF.

The chain couples TRBV6-5 to TRBJ1-1; 7 bases align to TRBD1. Germline V gene data show CDR1 as MNHEY and CDR2 as SVGAGI. V lost 6 bases, J lost 11 bases, and 9 bases stayed unmatched. This CDR3 region has 12 residues. CDR3 region: CASSRDREAAFF. The CDR3, as DNA: TGTGCCAGCAGCCGCGACAGGGAGGCTGCTTTCTTT.

The genes are TRBV6-5 and TRBJ2-3; possibly TRBD1 for D (6 bases). V was cut by 5 bases and J by 4 bases, with 10 bases left in between. CDR3 length equals 13 residues. Germline CDR1 MNHEY, CDR2 SVGAGI. CDR3 coding DNA: TGTGCCAGCAGTACCGGACAGTCAGATACGCAGTATTTT. This translates into CASSTGQSDTQYF.

This chain links TRBV21-1 with TRBJ2-7; the table's TRBD2 call for D was not verified on the DNA. TRBV21-1 counts as a pseudogene. The CDR3 runs 20 residues. In nucleotides, the CDR3 is TGTGCCAGCAGTCTTAAAGGGGGTTCGGGTGGAGGTCTAGCGGACCCACGGCAGTACTTC. Translated, it gives CASSLKGGSGGGLADPRQYF.

The DNA of the CDR3 is TGTGCCAGCTCACGAAACGGCAGGGATGGCAATCAGCCCCAGCATTTT. This translates into CASSRNGRDGNQPQHF. The chain links TRBV18 to TRBJ1-5; D perhaps matches TRBD1 (5 bases). The V end lost 4 bases, the J end lost 2 bases, and 15 bases lay between the germline ends. Germline values: CDR1 KGHSH, CDR2 LQKENI. The CDR3 spans 16 residues.

This clone was observed once. The chain combines TRBV6-5 with TRBJ2-7; a possible D gene is TRBD2 (6 bases). Looked up from germline, CDR1 is MNHEY and CDR2 is SVGAGI. V was cut by 2 bases and J by 2 bases, with 13 bases left in between. CDR3 size: 15 residues. The CDR3 DNA reads as TGTGCCAGCAGTTACGGTGCGGGGCGAACCTACGAGCAGTACTTC. Translating it yields CASSYGAGRTYEQYF.

The sample holds a few counts of this clone. V is TRBV5-4 and J is TRBJ2-1, with a possible D match to TRBD2 (5 bases). Germline CDR1 SGHNT, CDR2 YYREEE (reference sequence). This CDR3 region has 14 residues. With 4 bases removed from V and 6 bases from J, the gap between germline ends came to 14 bases. In DNA form, the CDR3 reads TGTGCCAGCAGCCCCCAGAGAGGGTCCAATGAGCAGTTCTTC. This sequence encodes CASSPQRGSNEQFF.

This chain joins TRBV3-1 (or the pseudogene TRBV3-2) and TRBJ1-2, with 7 nucleotides matching TRBD1. J was trimmed by 8 bases and V by 5 bases; bases with no gene match: 8. This CDR3 comprises 13 residues. Germline lookup yields CDR1 LGHDT and CDR2 YNNKEL (reference sequence). CDR3 DNA: TGTGCCAGCAGCGTAACAGGGGAAGGGGGCTACACCTTC. It codes for CASSVTGEGGYTF.

J is TRBJ2-2 and V is TRBV24-1; D is uncertain. Trimming left V 3 bases short and J 4 bases short, with 11 bases between. This CDR3 is built from 15 residues. Germline lookup yields CDR1 KGHDR and CDR2 SFDVKD. CDR3 DNA: TGTGCCACCAGTGATCACGACACGGTCACCGGGGAGCTGTTTTTT. As protein: CATSDHDTVTGELFF.

The gene calls are TRBV7-9 and TRBJ2-1, with TRBD2 identical over 13 bases. V lost 5 bases, J lost 3 bases, and 4 bases stayed unmatched. The CDR3 has 16 amino acids. The germline CDR1 and CDR2 sequences are SEHNR and FQNEAQ (reference sequence). CDR3 sequence reads: CASSIGLAGDYNEQFF. DNA for the CDR3: TGTGCCAGCAGCATCGGACTAGCGGGGGACTACAATGAGCAGTTCTTC.

J is TRBJ2-7 and V is TRBV6-6; the D gene is possibly TRBD2 (7 bases). The V end lost 6 bases, the J end lost 6 bases, and 18 bases lay between the germline ends. CDR3 length equals 14 residues. Germline V CDR1 and CDR2: MNHNY, SVGAGI (reference sequence). CDR3 protein: CASRQGGDWGEQYF. The CDR3, as DNA: TGTGCCAGCAGACAAGGGGGGGATTGGGGCGAGCAGTACTTC.

This chain uses TRBV7-9 with TRBJ1-2; a weak D match, TRBD1 (6 bases). Trimming removed 2 bases from V and 6 bases from J, with 13 bases in between. There are 14 residues in the CDR3. Looked up from germline, CDR1 is SEHNR and CDR2 is FQNEAQ (reference sequence). This CDR3 reads CASSLYTGSDGYTF. The CDR3 DNA follows: TGTGCCAGCAGCTTATATACAGGGTCGGATGGCTACACCTTC.